This TCR beta chain was obtained from a study of T cells in Graves' hyperthyroidism and ophthalmopathy (dated by TCRdb to between 2018 and 2020). Looking at the study overall: Peripheral blood was collected at initial diagnosis, before any treatment. TCR V-J signatures able to tell the groups apart were searched for in a discovery cohort of some 100 patients, of whom more than 40 had Graves' ophthalmopathy and about 55 had stable Graves' hyperthyroidism. Prospective prediction of ophthalmopathy was tested in an independent validation cohort consisting of some 19 hyperthyroidism patients and 17 patients who later progressed to ophthalmopathy. For training and testing, the 100 or so patients in the discovery cohort were randomly divided in a 7:3 ratio. The study also compared thyroid tissue and blood T-cell repertoires from roughly six Graves' hyperthyroidism patients. Following sampling, methimazole starting at 30 mg daily was given to hyperthyroidism patients, and high-dose intravenous methylprednisolone was given to ophthalmopathy patients. TCR Vbeta CDR3 sequencing of approximately 140 peripheral blood samples (around 45 ophthalmopathy, 75 to 85 hyperthyroidism and approximately 17 progressor patients) is reported in the paper. Broader findings and caveats from the paper: Most expanded thyroid clonotypes (frequency above 0.001) were also detected in blood, a finding suggesting that blood repertoires may reflect thyroid immune responses. No statistical method was used to set the sample size in advance, and investigators knew the group allocation. In validation, the model predicted progression to ophthalmopathy a median of approximately 6.3 months before onset, with roughly 68% sensitivity and about 72% specificity. A model built on a 13 V-J signature distinguished ophthalmopathy from stable hyperthyroidism, reaching around 87% sensitivity and about 81% specificity in cross-validation and 80%/75% in testing.

The germline ends are 14 bases apart after V is trimmed by 3 bases and J by 2 bases. The germline V gene supplies CDR1 SGHVS and CDR2 FQNEAQ. Including cysteine and phenylalanine, the CDR3 has 15 amino acids. Left in the record is the CDR3 DNA by itself, 45 bases read in frame from the first base. Graves' hyperthyroidism was defined as stable when no progression to ophthalmopathy occurred over 18 months of follow-up. Hyperthyroidism patients were newly diagnosed, with disease duration under 2 months, and aged 18 to 65 years. Any patient with an uncontrolled infection, another autoimmune disease, pregnancy or lactation was excluded. Clinical symptoms, serum thyroxine and TRAb, thyroid ultrasound, and orbital computed tomography formed the basis for the diagnoses. PBMCs were separated from under 11 ml of fresh peripheral blood using Ficoll-Paque density gradient centrifugation. Total RNA was extracted using Trizol reagent, and RNA quality was assessed on an Agilent 2100 Bioanalyzer.

The TCR beta CDR3 regions were amplified from RNA transcripts. The TCR CDR3 was subjected to a first round of RT-PCR using the HTBI primer set and the Qiagen OneStep RT-PCR kit. Libraries were constructed in a second round of multiplex PCR, after which size selection and purification were performed. The libraries were sequenced on an Illumina HiSeq2000 using paired-end 100 bp reads. The paper's processing steps were these. SOAPnuke was used to process the raw data, removing reads that contained adapters or uncalled bases, had a mean Phred below 15, or lacked an exact match to the constant primer or identifier. High-quality paired reads were merged with COPE v1.2.5, and unique nucleotide sequences were defined as clonotypes. MiTCR v1.1 was used to align the clonotypes against IMGT TRBV, TRBD and TRBJ reference segments. The analysis was restricted to V-J combinations with a frequency above 0.0001, which together covered roughly 99% of the repertoires. A TCS score was defined as the ratio between F50 (clonal expansion) and ExV (chaos), using BLOSUM62-based TCRdist between CDR3 peptides within each V-J. Welch's t-statistics and random forest reduced approximately 520 V-J features to about 12, which were used in a naive Bayes classifier (R e1071). Starting from the raw public reads, TCRdb applied fastp trimming at Q25, assembled clones with MiXCR and retained in-frame beta chains. CDR3 protein sequences are deduplicated, and each keeps its most common genes and DNA. The V and J calls were determined by TCRdb, not by the authors. The sample table lists around 400,000 distinct CDR3 sequences, more than 20% of them with a count of one. The ten largest make up more than 60% of the sample.

Points on this clonotype: Its antigen target is currently unknown. Per-nucleotide qualities are absent, and no much larger clonotype sits a single base away.

The chain uses TRBV7-8 and TRBJ2-7; the D match is possibly TRBD1 or TRBD2, with 5 bases aligned in each. The receptor's source is a man in his fifties or sixties with Graves' hyperthyroidism. The sequenced material came from blood. In nucleotide form, the sequence is TGTGCCAGCAGCTTTTATGAGGGGAGAACCTACGAGCAGTACTTC. The resulting protein is CASSFYEGRTYEQYF.